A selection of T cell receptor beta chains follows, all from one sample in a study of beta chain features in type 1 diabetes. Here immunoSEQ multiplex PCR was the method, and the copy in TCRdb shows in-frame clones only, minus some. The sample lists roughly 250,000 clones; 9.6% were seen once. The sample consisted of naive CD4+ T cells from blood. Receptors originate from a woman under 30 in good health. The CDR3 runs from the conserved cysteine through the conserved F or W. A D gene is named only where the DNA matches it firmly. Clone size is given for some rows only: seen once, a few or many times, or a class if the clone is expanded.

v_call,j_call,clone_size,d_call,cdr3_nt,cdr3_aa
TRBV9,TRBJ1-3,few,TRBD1,TGTGCCAGCAGCCTCACCGGGACAGGGGCATCTGGAAACACCATATATTTT,CASSLTGTGASGNTIYF
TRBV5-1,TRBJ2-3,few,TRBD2,TGCGCCGGCCGACTAGCGGGGGGCACAGATACGCAGTATTTT,CAGRLAGGTDTQYF
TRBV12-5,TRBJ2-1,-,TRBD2,TGTGCTAGTGGTTTGGTACGGCTAGCGGGAGCCCTAAGCTCCTACAATGAGCAGTTCTTC,CASGLVRLAGALSSYNEQFF
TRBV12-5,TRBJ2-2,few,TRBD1,TGTGCTAGTGGTTTAAGGACAGGGGAGACCGGGGAGCTGTTTTTT,CASGLRTGETGELFF
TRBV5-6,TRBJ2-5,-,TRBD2,TGTGCCAGCAGCTTGGAAGTTGGGGGGACTAAGACCCAGTACTTC,CASSLEVGGTKTQYF
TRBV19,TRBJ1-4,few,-,TGTGCCAGTATGGCGGTCAATAATGAAAAACTGTTTTTT,CASMAVNNEKLFF
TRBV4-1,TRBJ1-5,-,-,TGCGCCAGCAGCCCACTACAGGGTCCCAGCAATCAGCCCCAGCATTTT,CASSPLQGPSNQPQHF
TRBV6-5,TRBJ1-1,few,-,TGTGCCAGCACCGATCCGACAGTGAACACTGAAGCTTTCTTT,CASTDPTVNTEAFF
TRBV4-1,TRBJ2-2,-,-,TGCGCCAGCAGCCAAGCGGGGGTCTACACCGGGGAGCTGTTTTTT,CASSQAGVYTGELFF
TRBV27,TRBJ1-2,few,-,TGTGCCAGCGGAAGGAGGGGTGGCTACACCTTC,CASGRRGGYTF
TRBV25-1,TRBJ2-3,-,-,TGTGCCAGCAGTTTCCAATCCGGGACTAGCACAGATACGCAGTATTTT,CASSFQSGTSTDTQYF
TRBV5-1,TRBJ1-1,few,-,TGCGCCAGCAGCTTGGCAGGGGACGACACTGAAGCTTTCTTT,CASSLAGDDTEAFF
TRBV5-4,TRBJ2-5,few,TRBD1,TGTGCCAGCAGCTTTACAGGGGGCGGAGAGACCCAGTACTTC,CASSFTGGGETQYF
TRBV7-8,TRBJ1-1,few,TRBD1,TGTGCCAGCAGCTTAGAGGGGGCAGGGAACACTGAAGCTTTCTTT,CASSLEGAGNTEAFF
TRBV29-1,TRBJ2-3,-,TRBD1,TGCAGCGTTCAAAGACAGGGGGCCGGAGATACGCAGTATTTT,CSVQRQGAGDTQYF
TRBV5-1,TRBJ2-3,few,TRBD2,TGCGCCAGCAGCCCCCGGGGGGTGGGAACAGATACGCAGTATTTT,CASSPRGVGTDTQYF
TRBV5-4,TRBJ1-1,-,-,TGTGCCAGCAGCTTCAGGGTTAGGGGGACTGAAGCTTTCTTT,CASSFRVRGTEAFF
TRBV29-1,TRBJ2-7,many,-,TGCAGCGCTAAACAGGGTTTGGACTACGAGCAGTACTTC,CSAKQGLDYEQYF
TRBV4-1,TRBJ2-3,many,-,TGCGCCAGCAGCCAAGCGGGGTTTTCCGCAGATACGCAGTATTTT,CASSQAGFSADTQYF
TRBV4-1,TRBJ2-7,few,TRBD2,TGCGCCAGCAGCGAAGCGACTAGCCACTCCTACGAGCAGTACTTC,CASSEATSHSYEQYF
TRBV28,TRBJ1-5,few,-,TGTGCCAGCAGCGCCGCGGACAGAATCAATCAGCCCCAGCATTTT,CASSAADRINQPQHF
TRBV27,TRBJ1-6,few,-,TGTGCCAGCAGTTTAGTCGGCTCCTATAATTCACCCCTCCACTTT,CASSLVGSYNSPLHF
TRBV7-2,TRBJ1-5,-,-,TGTGCCAGCAGCACACAGGGTTATCAGCCCCAGCATTTT,CASSTQGYQPQHF
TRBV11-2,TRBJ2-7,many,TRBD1,TGTGCCAGCAGCAAGACCCGGACAGGGCCCCACGAGCAGTACTTC,CASSKTRTGPHEQYF
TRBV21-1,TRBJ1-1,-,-,TGTGCCAGCAGCGCACGGGAGTTCCCAGGGTGGGCTGAAGCTTTCTTT,CASSAREFPGWAEAFF
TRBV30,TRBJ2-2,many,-,TGTGCCTGGAGTGCTAGCTACCCCGGGGAGCTGTTTTTT,CAWSASYPGELFF
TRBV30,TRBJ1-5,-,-,TGTGCCTGGAGTCCCCCCCGCGGAGAGGACAGATTGCTCAATCAGCCCCAGCATTTT,CAWSPPRGEDRLLNQPQHF
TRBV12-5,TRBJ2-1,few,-,TGTGCTAGTGGTTTGGATTCTAGCAATGAGCAGTTCTTC,CASGLDSSNEQFF
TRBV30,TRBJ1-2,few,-,TGTGCCTGGAGCCCGAGCAGGGATAATGGCTACACCTTC,CAWSPSRDNGYTF
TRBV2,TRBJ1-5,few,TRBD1,TGTGCCAGCAGAGTGGAGGGGGCGAGTCAGCCCCAGCATTTT,CASRVEGASQPQHF
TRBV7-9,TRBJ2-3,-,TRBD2,TGTGCCAGCAGCCGTCTAAAGTCGGGCGGGGGAGGAACAGATACGCAGTATTTT,CASSRLKSGGGGTDTQYF
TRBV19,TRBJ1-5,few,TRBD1,TGTGCCAGTAGTATTAACAGGGGAAATCAGCCCCAGCATTTT,CASSINRGNQPQHF
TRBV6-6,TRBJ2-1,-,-,TGTGCCAGCAGCCCTCTAGCGAAGGGCAATGAGCAGTTCTTC,CASSPLAKGNEQFF
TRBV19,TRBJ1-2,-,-,TGTGCCAGTAGTATAGACGGACAGACCGTCTACACCTTC,CASSIDGQTVYTF
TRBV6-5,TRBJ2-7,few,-,TGTGCCAGCAGTTACACCGGGACTGGAACCTACGAGCAGTACTTC,CASSYTGTGTYEQYF
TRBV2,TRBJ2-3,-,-,TGTGCCAGCGTCGGGACTAGCACAGATACGCAGTATTTT,CASVGTSTDTQYF
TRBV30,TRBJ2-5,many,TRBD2,TGTGCCTGGAGTGCGATAGCGGGAGTGACCGAGACCCAGTACTTC,CAWSAIAGVTETQYF
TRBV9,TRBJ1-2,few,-,TGTGCCAGCAGCGCGGTAGCTAACTATGGCTACACCTTC,CASSAVANYGYTF
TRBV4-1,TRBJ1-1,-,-,TGCGCCAGCAGCCCCATTCCGCGGAAGCACACTGAAGCTTTCTTT,CASSPIPRKHTEAFF
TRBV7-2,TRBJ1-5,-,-,TGTGCCAGCAGCTTACGCACTCTGGGCAATCAGCCCCAGCATTTT,CASSLRTLGNQPQHF
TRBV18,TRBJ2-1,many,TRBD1,TGTGCCAGCTCATTACGGGATCCGGGACAGGGAACAAATGAGCAGTTCTTC,CASSLRDPGQGTNEQFF
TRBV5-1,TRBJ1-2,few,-,TGCGCCAGCAGCCTGGGGGCGTATGGCTACACCTTC,CASSLGAYGYTF
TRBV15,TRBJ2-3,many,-,TGTGCCACCAGCAGAATTAAAGATACGCAGTATTTT,CATSRIKDTQYF
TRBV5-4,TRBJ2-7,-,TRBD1,TGTGCCAGCAGCTTGAGGACAGGCTACGAGCAGTACTTC,CASSLRTGYEQYF
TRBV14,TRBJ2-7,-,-,TGTGCCAGCAGCCAAGACAGGGTACACGAGCAGTACTTC,CASSQDRVHEQYF
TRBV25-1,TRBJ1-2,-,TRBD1,TGTGCCAGCAGTGTCCGGGACAGCATATGGAGGGTATTC,CASSVRDSIWRVF
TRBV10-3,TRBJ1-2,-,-,TGTGCCATCAGTGATCGGGGGACTAACTATGGCTACACCTTC,CAISDRGTNYGYTF
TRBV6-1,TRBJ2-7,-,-,TGTGCCAGCAGTGAAGGGAGATATTTCGAGCAGTACTTC,CASSEGRYFEQYF
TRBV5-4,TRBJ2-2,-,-,TGTGCCAGCAGCTTGGCGGGCAGGACGGGGATCGGGGAGCTGTTTTTT,CASSLAGRTGIGELFF
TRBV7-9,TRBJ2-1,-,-,TGTGCCAGCAGCCAGGACACTGAGCAGTTCTTC,CASSQDTEQFF
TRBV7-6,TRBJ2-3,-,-,TGTGCCAGCAGCTTAGACCGGGAAGATACGCAGTATTTT,CASSLDREDTQYF
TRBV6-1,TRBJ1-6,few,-,TGTGCCAGCCTCCGGGGGGATTCACCCCTCCACTTT,CASLRGDSPLHF
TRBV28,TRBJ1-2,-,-,TGTGCCAGCAGCACCGAAGAGTGGCGGAGCGCCTTC,CASSTEEWRSAF
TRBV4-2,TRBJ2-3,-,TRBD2,TGTGCCAGCAGCCAAGAATTAGCGGGGGGGCCAGATACGCAGTATTTT,CASSQELAGGPDTQYF
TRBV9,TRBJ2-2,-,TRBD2,TGTGCCAGCAGCATGTGGACTAGCGGGGGACCCGGGGAGCTGTTTTTT,CASSMWTSGGPGELFF
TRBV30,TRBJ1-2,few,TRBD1,TGTGCCTGGAGTCGGGAGGGGGCAGAAACCTTC,CAWSREGAETF
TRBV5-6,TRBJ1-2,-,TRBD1,TGTGCCAGCAGCGCAGGACCAGACAGGGACTATGGCTACACCTTC,CASSAGPDRDYGYTF
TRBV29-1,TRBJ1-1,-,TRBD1,TGCAGCGTTTTCACAGGGGACCCGAACACTGAAGCTTTCTTT,CSVFTGDPNTEAFF